This is a list of T cell receptor beta chains from one sample in a study of Graves' ophthalmopathy and Graves' hyperthyroidism. In TCRdb, the multiplex PCR reads were re-called with MiXCR into one record per CDR3 protein. Here the sample spans more than 1,000,000 distinct CDR3 sequences, 36% being singletons. The sequenced sample was peripheral blood or thyroid tissue (not recorded which). These receptor sequences come from an adult man with Graves' hyperthyroidism. The CDR3 runs from the conserved cysteine through the conserved F or W. The order of the fields is D gene, clone size, V gene, J gene, CDR3 protein, CDR3 DNA. The D gene is left open where the match is weak. Size tells how often a clone was seen (once, few, many) or the class of an expanded clone, and some rows leave it out.

D gene: -; clone size: -; V gene: TRBV4-3; J gene: TRBJ1-4; CDR3 protein: CASSQDRMAAEKLFF; CDR3 DNA: TGCGCCAGCAGCCAAGACCGCATGGCAGCTGAAAAACTGTTTTTT
D gene: TRBD2; clone size: few; V gene: TRBV5-4; J gene: TRBJ2-2; CDR3 protein: CASSLRRSSGRMELFF; CDR3 DNA: TGTGCCAGCAGCTTGCGTCGATCTAGCGGGAGAATGGAGCTGTTTTTT
D gene: -; clone size: few; V gene: TRBV28; J gene: TRBJ1-2; CDR3 protein: CASSGLQGYTF; CDR3 DNA: TGTGCCAGCAGTGGACTTCAGGGCTACACCTTC
D gene: -; clone size: -; V gene: TRBV4-1; J gene: TRBJ2-7; CDR3 protein: CASSQRDTERHEQYF; CDR3 DNA: TGCGCCAGCAGCCAAAGGGACACAGAACGCCACGAGCAGTACTTC
D gene: TRBD1; clone size: -; V gene: TRBV12-3/TRBV12-4; J gene: TRBJ1-1; CDR3 protein: CASSPRAGQGEAFF; CDR3 DNA: TGTGCCAGCAGTCCAAGAGCGGGACAGGGTGAAGCTTTCTTT
D gene: -; clone size: many; V gene: TRBV15; J gene: TRBJ2-7; CDR3 protein: CATSREIMTGSEQYF; CDR3 DNA: TGTGCCACCAGCAGAGAAATAATGACAGGTTCCGAGCAGTACTTC
D gene: -; clone size: -; V gene: TRBV10-3; J gene: TRBJ2-6; CDR3 protein: CAISYSIRIAGANVLTF; CDR3 DNA: TGTGCCATCAGTTACTCGATTCGGATCGCTGGGGCCAACGTCCTGACTTTC
D gene: -; clone size: -; V gene: TRBV7-8; J gene: TRBJ2-2; CDR3 protein: CASSLAQGVRAGELFF; CDR3 DNA: TGTGCCAGCAGCTTAGCCCAGGGAGTTAGGGCCGGGGAGCTGTTTTTC
D gene: TRBD1; clone size: -; V gene: TRBV20-1; J gene: TRBJ2-7; CDR3 protein: CSARAAGTGTLPYEQYF; CDR3 DNA: TGCAGTGCTAGAGCCGCAGGGACAGGGACCCTCCCCTACGAGCAGTACTTC
D gene: TRBD1; clone size: few; V gene: TRBV6-1; J gene: TRBJ1-5; CDR3 protein: CASSEGDRRQPQHF; CDR3 DNA: TGTGCCAGCAGTGAAGGGGACAGGCGTCAGCCCCAGCATTTT
D gene: TRBD1; clone size: -; V gene: TRBV7-9; J gene: TRBJ1-1; CDR3 protein: CASSRRPGTGGSFTEAFF; CDR3 DNA: TGTGCCAGCAGCCGCCGTCCCGGGACAGGGGGAAGTTTCACTGAAGCTTTCTTT
D gene: TRBD1; clone size: many; V gene: TRBV7-7; J gene: TRBJ2-7; CDR3 protein: CASSPGQGREQYF; CDR3 DNA: TGTGCCAGCAGCCCCGGACAGGGGCGAGAGCAGTACTTC
D gene: -; clone size: few; V gene: TRBV20-1; J gene: TRBJ2-5; CDR3 protein: CSARDPPGTRETQYF; CDR3 DNA: TGCAGTGCTAGAGATCCCCCCGGGACAAGAGAGACCCAGTACTTC
D gene: -; clone size: -; V gene: TRBV7-9; J gene: TRBJ1-6; CDR3 protein: CASRFSSDDSPLHF; CDR3 DNA: TGTGCCAGCAGGTTCTCATCTGATGATTCACCCCTCCACTTT
D gene: TRBD2; clone size: -; V gene: TRBV7-8; J gene: TRBJ2-7; CDR3 protein: CASSSLLASGRYEQYF; CDR3 DNA: TGTGCCAGCAGCTCCCTACTGGCTAGCGGGCGTTACGAGCAGTACTTC
D gene: -; clone size: -; V gene: TRBV10-2; J gene: TRBJ2-7; CDR3 protein: CASSTPAGEQYF; CDR3 DNA: TGCGCCAGCAGTACCCCAGCGGGTGAGCAGTACTTC
D gene: -; clone size: once; V gene: TRBV10-3; J gene: TRBJ1-1; CDR3 protein: CAIRAGGNTEAFF; CDR3 DNA: TGTGCCATCAGGGCGGGGGGGAACACTGAAGCTTTCTTT
D gene: -; clone size: -; V gene: TRBV2; J gene: TRBJ1-5; CDR3 protein: CASNGTQGSQPQHF; CDR3 DNA: TGTGCCAGCAATGGGACACAGGGTTCCCAGCCCCAGCATTTT
D gene: -; clone size: -; V gene: TRBV10-3; J gene: TRBJ2-2; CDR3 protein: CAITPRGLTTGELFF; CDR3 DNA: TGTGCCATCACCCCCAGGGGACTTACCACCGGGGAGCTGTTTTTT
D gene: TRBD1; clone size: -; V gene: TRBV7-2; J gene: TRBJ1-3; CDR3 protein: CASSFAGGAGNTIYF; CDR3 DNA: TGTGCCAGCAGCTTTGCAGGGGGCGCTGGAAACACCATATATTTT
D gene: TRBD1; clone size: few; V gene: TRBV11-2; J gene: TRBJ2-7; CDR3 protein: CASSWGQGVSYEQYF; CDR3 DNA: TGTGCCAGCAGCTGGGGACAGGGAGTATCCTACGAGCAGTACTTC
D gene: TRBD1; clone size: -; V gene: TRBV19; J gene: TRBJ2-7; CDR3 protein: CASSISGQNYYEQYF; CDR3 DNA: TGTGCCAGTAGTATATCGGGACAGAATTACTACGAGCAGTACTTC
D gene: TRBD2; clone size: once; V gene: TRBV25-1; J gene: TRBJ2-2; CDR3 protein: CASSPSGRASGELFF; CDR3 DNA: TGTGCCAGCAGCCCTAGCGGGAGGGCTTCCGGGGAGCTGTTTTTT
D gene: -; clone size: many; V gene: TRBV7-3; J gene: TRBJ2-3; CDR3 protein: CASSLDYRGDTQYF; CDR3 DNA: TGTGCCAGCAGCTTAGACTACCGAGGAGATACGCAGTATTTT
D gene: TRBD1; clone size: -; V gene: TRBV7-9; J gene: TRBJ2-5; CDR3 protein: CASSTGTAETQYF; CDR3 DNA: TGTGCCAGCAGCACCGGGACAGCAGAGACCCAGTACTTC
D gene: TRBD1; clone size: many; V gene: TRBV20-1; J gene: TRBJ1-4; CDR3 protein: CSARAGGTEKLFF; CDR3 DNA: TGCAGTGCTAGAGCAGGGGGCACTGAAAAACTGTTTTTT
D gene: TRBD1; clone size: -; V gene: TRBV4-3; J gene: TRBJ1-3; CDR3 protein: CASSPAWDRAHTIYF; CDR3 DNA: TGCGCCAGCAGCCCTGCCTGGGACAGGGCTCACACCATATATTTT
D gene: -; clone size: -; V gene: TRBV29-1; J gene: TRBJ1-3; CDR3 protein: CSSFGGNTIYF; CDR3 DNA: TGCAGCAGTTTCGGGGGAAACACCATATATTTT
D gene: TRBD1; clone size: many; V gene: TRBV5-1; J gene: TRBJ1-6; CDR3 protein: CASSRQGQGALGSPLHF; CDR3 DNA: TGCGCCAGCAGCAGACAGGGACAGGGGGCGCTTGGTTCACCCCTCCACTTT
D gene: TRBD1; clone size: few; V gene: TRBV10-3; J gene: TRBJ1-4; CDR3 protein: CAISTGTGTEKLFF; CDR3 DNA: TGTGCCATCAGTACCGGGACAGGGACTGAAAAACTGTTTTTT
D gene: TRBD2; clone size: -; V gene: TRBV9; J gene: TRBJ2-7; CDR3 protein: CASSVGEAGAYEQYF; CDR3 DNA: TGTGCCAGCAGCGTAGGCGAAGCGGGGGCCTACGAGCAGTACTTC
D gene: TRBD1; clone size: -; V gene: TRBV7-8; J gene: TRBJ1-5; CDR3 protein: CASSLWAGGNSNQPQHF; CDR3 DNA: TGCGCCAGCAGCCTTTGGGCAGGGGGGAACAGCAATCAGCCCCAGCATTTT
D gene: -; clone size: -; V gene: TRBV5-1; J gene: TRBJ2-6; CDR3 protein: CASNHRDNVLTF; CDR3 DNA: TGCGCCAGCAACCACCGGGACAACGTCCTGACTTTC
D gene: -; clone size: many; V gene: TRBV29-1; J gene: TRBJ2-6; CDR3 protein: CSVAEPQRANVLTF; CDR3 DNA: TGCAGCGTCGCTGAACCGCAGAGGGCCAACGTCCTGACTTTC
D gene: TRBD1; clone size: -; V gene: TRBV12-3/TRBV12-4; J gene: TRBJ1-2; CDR3 protein: CASSWDRGTGYTF; CDR3 DNA: TGTGCCAGCAGTTGGGACAGGGGTACTGGCTACACCTTC
D gene: -; clone size: few; V gene: TRBV5-1; J gene: TRBJ2-5; CDR3 protein: CASSLGLTLQETQYF; CDR3 DNA: TGCGCCAGCAGCTTGGGACTTACCCTGCAAGAGACCCAGTACTTC
D gene: -; clone size: -; V gene: TRBV6-5; J gene: TRBJ1-4; CDR3 protein: CASSFAVGNNEKLFF; CDR3 DNA: TGTGCCAGCAGCTTCGCCGTCGGCAATAATGAAAAACTGTTTTTT